The rows below give T cell receptor beta chains drawn from one sample of a study of breast tumors, draining lymph nodes, adjacent tissues. TCRdb processed the multiplex PCR reads anew with MiXCR; each CDR3 protein has one entry. The sample lists fewer than 150,000 distinct CDR3 sequences, 21% occurring once. Sequences were obtained from axillary lymph node tissue. These receptor sequences come from a female donor with breast cancer. Some clones in this sample may be carry-over from other donors' samples. The CDR3 runs from the conserved cysteine through the conserved F or W. D genes are given only for firm matches. Clone size is given for some rows only: seen once, a few or many times, or a class if the clone is expanded.

J gene: TRBJ1-6; V gene: TRBV28; clone size: many; D gene: .; CDR3 DNA: TGTGCCAGCTGCAATAACTGGGGGAATTCACCCCTCCACTTT; CDR3 protein: CASCNNWGNSPLHF
J gene: TRBJ2-6; V gene: TRBV5-1; clone size: many; D gene: .; CDR3 DNA: TGCGCCAGCAGCCCAAGAGGGTCTGGGGCCAACGTCCTGACTTTC; CDR3 protein: CASSPRGSGANVLTF
J gene: TRBJ2-1; V gene: TRBV27; clone size: .; D gene: TRBD1; CDR3 DNA: TGTGCCAGCAGTTTAGAGGGGGCAACTTACAATGAGCAGTTCTTC; CDR3 protein: CASSLEGATYNEQFF
J gene: TRBJ2-7; V gene: TRBV6-6; clone size: many; D gene: TRBD1; CDR3 DNA: TGTGCCAGCAGTTACGGGACAGGGCCCTACGAGCAGTACTTC; CDR3 protein: CASSYGTGPYEQYF
J gene: TRBJ2-5; V gene: TRBV11-2; clone size: many; D gene: .; CDR3 DNA: TGTGCCAGCAGCCCCCTTAGAGCGCAAGAGACCCAGTACTTC; CDR3 protein: CASSPLRAQETQYF
J gene: TRBJ1-6; V gene: TRBV3-1; clone size: many; D gene: .; CDR3 DNA: TGTGCCAGCAGCCAATCCACTCTAAGTAATTCACCCCTCCACTTT; CDR3 protein: CASSQSTLSNSPLHF
J gene: TRBJ2-2; V gene: TRBV19; clone size: .; D gene: TRBD2; CDR3 DNA: TGTGCCAGTAGTCGCTTTGGTGGGAGGGACAACACCGGGGAGCTGTTTTTT; CDR3 protein: CASSRFGGRDNTGELFF
J gene: TRBJ1-6; V gene: TRBV5-1; clone size: many; D gene: .; CDR3 DNA: TGCGCCAGCAGCTTGGGTGGTAATTCACCCCTCCACTTT; CDR3 protein: CASSLGGNSPLHF
J gene: TRBJ2-1; V gene: TRBV7-9; clone size: many; D gene: .; CDR3 DNA: TGTGCCAGCAGCCAGAACCGGAGGGAGCAGTTCTTC; CDR3 protein: CASSQNRREQFF
J gene: TRBJ1-3; V gene: TRBV28; clone size: few; D gene: TRBD1; CDR3 DNA: TGTGCCAGCAGCCCTAATCCGGGACAGGGATACTCTTCTGGAAACACCATATATTTT; CDR3 protein: CASSPNPGQGYSSGNTIYF
J gene: TRBJ2-1; V gene: TRBV20-1; clone size: many; D gene: .; CDR3 DNA: TGCAGTGCTGAAAAATCAGCTGAGCAGTTCTTC; CDR3 protein: CSAEKSAEQFF
J gene: TRBJ1-2; V gene: TRBV4-2; clone size: many; D gene: .; CDR3 DNA: TGTGCCAGCAGCGGGGGACTCTCTGGCTACACCTTC; CDR3 protein: CASSGGLSGYTF
J gene: TRBJ2-3; V gene: TRBV12-3/TRBV12-4; clone size: many; D gene: .; CDR3 DNA: TGTGCCAGCAGTTTTTCTGGATTCGCAGATACGCAGTATTTT; CDR3 protein: CASSFSGFADTQYF
J gene: TRBJ1-1; V gene: TRBV5-6; clone size: .; D gene: TRBD1; CDR3 DNA: TGTGCCAGCAGCAGATGGGACAGCCGAAACACTGAAGCTTTCTTT; CDR3 protein: CASSRWDSRNTEAFF
J gene: TRBJ2-1; V gene: TRBV9; clone size: many; D gene: .; CDR3 DNA: TGTGCCAGCAGCGTGTCTGGGAGCCTCTACAATGAGCAGTTCTTC; CDR3 protein: CASSVSGSLYNEQFF
J gene: TRBJ2-3; V gene: TRBV24-1; clone size: many; D gene: .; CDR3 DNA: TGTGCCACCAGTGATCCCGGGACTAGCACAGATACGCAGTATTTT; CDR3 protein: CATSDPGTSTDTQYF
J gene: TRBJ2-1; V gene: TRBV6-2/TRBV6-3; clone size: many; D gene: .; CDR3 DNA: TGTGCCAGCAGTGAACACTACAATGAGCAGTTCTTC; CDR3 protein: CASSEHYNEQFF
J gene: TRBJ2-5; V gene: TRBV15; clone size: many; D gene: TRBD2; CDR3 DNA: TGTGCCACCAGCAGAGAAACTAGCGGGACGCCGTACCAAGAGACCCAGTACTTC; CDR3 protein: CATSRETSGTPYQETQYF
J gene: TRBJ2-2; V gene: TRBV6-5; clone size: many; D gene: TRBD2; CDR3 DNA: TGTGCCAGCAGGGCGACTAGCGGGAGTCCCGGGGAGCTGTTTTTT; CDR3 protein: CASRATSGSPGELFF
J gene: TRBJ2-2; V gene: TRBV7-8; clone size: many; D gene: TRBD2; CDR3 DNA: TGTGCCAGCAGCCCGACTAGCGGGACCACCGGGGAGCTGTTTTTT; CDR3 protein: CASSPTSGTTGELFF
J gene: TRBJ2-5; V gene: TRBV5-4; clone size: .; D gene: TRBD2; CDR3 DNA: TGTGCCAGCAGCTTTCCGGCGGGAGGTAACCAAGAGACCCAGTACTTC; CDR3 protein: CASSFPAGGNQETQYF
J gene: TRBJ1-5; V gene: TRBV28; clone size: .; D gene: TRBD1; CDR3 DNA: TGTGCCAGCAGTTCTAGGACAGGGTTACAGCCCCAGCATTTT; CDR3 protein: CASSSRTGLQPQHF
J gene: TRBJ1-4; V gene: TRBV5-6; clone size: many; D gene: TRBD1; CDR3 DNA: TGTGCCAGCAGCCGGACAGGGGAAAAACTGTTTTTT; CDR3 protein: CASSRTGEKLFF
J gene: TRBJ2-7; V gene: TRBV2; clone size: many; D gene: TRBD2; CDR3 DNA: TGTGCCAGCAGTGATGACCTAGCGGGAGTCTCCTACGAGCAGTACTTC; CDR3 protein: CASSDDLAGVSYEQYF
J gene: TRBJ1-5; V gene: TRBV19; clone size: once; D gene: .; CDR3 DNA: TGTGCCAGTAGTATGAGGGGTGGTAGCAGTCAGCCCCAGCATTTT; CDR3 protein: CASSMRGGSSQPQHF
J gene: TRBJ2-3; V gene: TRBV5-1; clone size: many; D gene: TRBD1; CDR3 DNA: TGCGCCAGCAGCTTAGGGGACAGGAGCACAGATACGCAGTATTTT; CDR3 protein: CASSLGDRSTDTQYF
J gene: TRBJ2-1; V gene: TRBV5-1; clone size: many; D gene: .; CDR3 DNA: TGCGCCAGCAGCTTGGCCATACAGGATGGTGAGCAGTTCTTC; CDR3 protein: CASSLAIQDGEQFF
J gene: TRBJ2-1; V gene: TRBV11-3; clone size: many; D gene: .; CDR3 DNA: TGTGCCAGCAGCTTAGGAGTAAACAATGAGCAGTTCTTC; CDR3 protein: CASSLGVNNEQFF
J gene: TRBJ2-2; V gene: TRBV14; clone size: many; D gene: TRBD2; CDR3 DNA: TGTGCCAGCAGCCAGACTAGCGGGAGTTACACCGGGGAGCTGTTTTTT; CDR3 protein: CASSQTSGSYTGELFF
J gene: TRBJ1-2; V gene: TRBV29-1; clone size: many; D gene: TRBD1; CDR3 DNA: TGCAGCGTTGACAGGGGGGTCTATGGCTACACCTTC; CDR3 protein: CSVDRGVYGYTF
J gene: TRBJ2-3; V gene: TRBV20-1; clone size: many; D gene: .; CDR3 DNA: TGCAGTGCTAGAGGGGACCCCGTTGGGGTTAGCACAGATACGCAGTATTTT; CDR3 protein: CSARGDPVGVSTDTQYF
J gene: TRBJ2-3; V gene: TRBV7-2; clone size: many; D gene: .; CDR3 DNA: TGTGCCAGCAGCTTAGCGCGAGTAGATACGCAGTATTTT; CDR3 protein: CASSLARVDTQYF
J gene: TRBJ1-5; V gene: TRBV4-2; clone size: many; D gene: TRBD1; CDR3 DNA: TGTGCCAGCAGCCAAGATCGGGACAGGGTCCAGCATTTT; CDR3 protein: CASSQDRDRVQHF
J gene: TRBJ1-2; V gene: TRBV29-1; clone size: many; D gene: .; CDR3 DNA: TGCAGCGCCAAAAGGGGGACGGGCTATGGCTACACCTTC; CDR3 protein: CSAKRGTGYGYTF
J gene: TRBJ2-5; V gene: TRBV5-1; clone size: many; D gene: .; CDR3 DNA: TGCGCCAGCAGCTTGTTGGCCCGAGGGGTAGAGACCCAGTACTTC; CDR3 protein: CASSLLARGVETQYF
J gene: TRBJ2-7; V gene: TRBV9; clone size: many; D gene: .; CDR3 DNA: TGTGCCAGCAGCGAAGAGGGGGTCCGCGAGCAGTACTTC; CDR3 protein: CASSEEGVREQYF
J gene: TRBJ1-5; V gene: TRBV30; clone size: many; D gene: .; CDR3 DNA: TGTGCCTGGAGCCCAGGACTTGGCAATCAGCCCCAGCATTTT; CDR3 protein: CAWSPGLGNQPQHF
J gene: TRBJ2-7; V gene: TRBV3-1; clone size: many; D gene: TRBD1; CDR3 DNA: TGTGCCAGCAGCCGACAGGGTATTGTTTACGAGCAGTACTTC; CDR3 protein: CASSRQGIVYEQYF
J gene: TRBJ2-7; V gene: TRBV11-3; clone size: many; D gene: .; CDR3 DNA: TGTGCCAGCAGCTTAGTGGCGGGGCCCTACGAGCAGTACTTC; CDR3 protein: CASSLVAGPYEQYF
J gene: TRBJ1-4; V gene: TRBV4-1; clone size: .; D gene: .; CDR3 DNA: TGCGCCAGCAGCCTATTGGACACCCCTGGGCTGTTTTTT; CDR3 protein: CASSLLDTPGLFF
J gene: TRBJ2-7; V gene: TRBV20-1; clone size: many; D gene: .; CDR3 DNA: TGCAGTGCTTTTTTTAACGAGCAGTACTTC; CDR3 protein: CSAFFNEQYF
J gene: TRBJ2-7; V gene: TRBV12-3/TRBV12-4; clone size: many; D gene: .; CDR3 DNA: TGTGCCAGCAGCCTCACGATCGACGAGCAGTACTTC; CDR3 protein: CASSLTIDEQYF
J gene: TRBJ2-1; V gene: TRBV20-1; clone size: many; D gene: .; CDR3 DNA: TGCAGTGCTAGAGATATCCAAGGGAATGAGCAGTTCTTC; CDR3 protein: CSARDIQGNEQFF
J gene: TRBJ1-5; V gene: TRBV5-1; clone size: many; D gene: .; CDR3 DNA: TGCGCCAGCAGCTTGGGTTGGGGAAGTCATCAGCCCCAGCATTTT; CDR3 protein: CASSLGWGSHQPQHF
J gene: TRBJ2-3; V gene: TRBV7-3; clone size: many; D gene: .; CDR3 DNA: TGTGCCAGCAGCTTTACAGGTCGGGGAGATACGCAGTATTTT; CDR3 protein: CASSFTGRGDTQYF
J gene: TRBJ1-5; V gene: TRBV12-3/TRBV12-4; clone size: many; D gene: TRBD1; CDR3 DNA: TGTGCCAGCAGTTTAGAGGGGGCAAGTCAGCCCCAGCATTTT; CDR3 protein: CASSLEGASQPQHF
J gene: TRBJ2-5; V gene: TRBV10-3; clone size: many; D gene: TRBD1; CDR3 DNA: TGTGCCCTAAGTTCGACAGGGTCGCCGGGAGAGACCCAGTACTTC; CDR3 protein: CALSSTGSPGETQYF
J gene: TRBJ2-7; V gene: TRBV11-2; clone size: many; D gene: .; CDR3 DNA: TGTGCCAGCAGCTTAGAGACACTGACCTACGAGCAGTACTTC; CDR3 protein: CASSLETLTYEQYF
J gene: TRBJ1-4; V gene: TRBV5-6; clone size: many; D gene: TRBD1; CDR3 DNA: TGTGCCAGCAGCTTGGTCGGACAGGGAGGGGAAAAACTGTTTTTT; CDR3 protein: CASSLVGQGGEKLFF
J gene: TRBJ1-5; V gene: TRBV19; clone size: .; D gene: .; CDR3 DNA: TGTGCCAGTAGTCGCCAGTACCTACTCCGGGACGGAAAAAATCAGCCCCAGCATTTT; CDR3 protein: CASSRQYLLRDGKNQPQHF
J gene: TRBJ1-5; V gene: TRBV6-6; clone size: many; D gene: TRBD1; CDR3 DNA: TGTGCCAGCACAGGGACAGACATTACTAGCAATCAGCCCCAGCATTTT; CDR3 protein: CASTGTDITSNQPQHF
J gene: TRBJ1-3; V gene: TRBV30; clone size: many; D gene: .; CDR3 DNA: TGTGCCTGGAGTAGGGAAAGTGGAAACACCATATATTTT; CDR3 protein: CAWSRESGNTIYF
J gene: TRBJ1-5; V gene: TRBV2; clone size: many; D gene: .; CDR3 DNA: TGTGCCAGCAGTGAGCTCTCGCAGGGCGATCAGCCCCAGCATTTT; CDR3 protein: CASSELSQGDQPQHF
J gene: TRBJ2-2; V gene: TRBV5-1; clone size: many; D gene: .; CDR3 DNA: TGCGCCAGCAGCTTGATTACGAACACCGGGGAGCTGTTTTTT; CDR3 protein: CASSLITNTGELFF
J gene: TRBJ2-3; V gene: TRBV28; clone size: many; D gene: .; CDR3 DNA: TGTGCCAGCAGTTTTAGCGCGATCACAGATACGCAGTATTTT; CDR3 protein: CASSFSAITDTQYF
J gene: TRBJ1-2; V gene: TRBV19; clone size: .; D gene: .; CDR3 DNA: TGTGCCAGTAGCGCTAACAGGGATTCTGGCTACACCTTC; CDR3 protein: CASSANRDSGYTF
J gene: TRBJ1-2; V gene: TRBV30; clone size: many; D gene: .; CDR3 DNA: TGTGCCTGGAGTATAGGCAGGGAGATCTATGGCTACACCTTC; CDR3 protein: CAWSIGREIYGYTF